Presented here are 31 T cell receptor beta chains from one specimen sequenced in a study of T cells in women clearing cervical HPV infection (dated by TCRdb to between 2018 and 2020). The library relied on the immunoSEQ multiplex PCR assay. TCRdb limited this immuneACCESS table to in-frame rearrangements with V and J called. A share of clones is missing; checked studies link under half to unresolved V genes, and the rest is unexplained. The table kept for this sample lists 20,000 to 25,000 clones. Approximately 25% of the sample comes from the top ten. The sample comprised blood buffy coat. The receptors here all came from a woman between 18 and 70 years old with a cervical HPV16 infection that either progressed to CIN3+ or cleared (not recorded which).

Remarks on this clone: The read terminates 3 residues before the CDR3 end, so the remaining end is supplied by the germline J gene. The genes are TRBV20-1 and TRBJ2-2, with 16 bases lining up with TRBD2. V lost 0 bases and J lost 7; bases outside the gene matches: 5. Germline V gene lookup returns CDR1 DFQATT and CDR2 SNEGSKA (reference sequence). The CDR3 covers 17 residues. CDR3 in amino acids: CSAREGLAGGPLGELFF. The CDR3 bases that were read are TGCAGTGCTAGAGAGGGACTAGCGGGGGGGCCGCTCGGGGAG.

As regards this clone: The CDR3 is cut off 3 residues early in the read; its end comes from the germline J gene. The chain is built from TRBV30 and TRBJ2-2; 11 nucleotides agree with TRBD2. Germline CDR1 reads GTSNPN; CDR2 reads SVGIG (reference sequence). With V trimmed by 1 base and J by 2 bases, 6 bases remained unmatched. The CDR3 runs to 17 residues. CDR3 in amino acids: CAWSAILAGVNTGELFF. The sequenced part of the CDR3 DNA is TGTGCCTGGAGTGCCATACTAGCGGGAGTAAACACCGGGGAG.

CDR3 protein: CAWELGTNYGYTF. CDR3 DNA (partial): TGTGCCTGGGAGCTGGGGACAAACTATGGC. J is TRBJ1-2 and V is TRBV30, with D possibly being TRBD1 (6 bases). The CDR3 end lies 3 residues beyond the end of the read and is filled in from the germline J gene. Germline V lookup: CDR1 GTSNPN, CDR2 SVGIG (reference sequence). The CDR3 extends over 13 amino acids. Trimming took 5 bases from V and 2 from J, leaving 12 bases between them. Together with reference TRBV30 and TRBJ1-2, the CDR3 gives the full variable domain: SQTIHQWPATLVQPVGSPLSLECTVEGTSNPNLYWYRQAAGRGLQLLFYSVGIGQISSEVPQNLSASRPQDRQFILSSKKLLLSDSGFYLCAWELGTNYGYTFGSGTRLTVV.

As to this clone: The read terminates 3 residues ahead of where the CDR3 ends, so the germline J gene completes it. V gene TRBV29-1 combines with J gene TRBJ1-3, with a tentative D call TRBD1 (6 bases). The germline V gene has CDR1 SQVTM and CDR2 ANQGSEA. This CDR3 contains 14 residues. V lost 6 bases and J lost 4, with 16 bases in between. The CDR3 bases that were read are TGCAGCGTAACAGGGCTAGTGGTAGGAAACACC. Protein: CSVTGLVVGNT. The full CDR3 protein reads CSVTGLVVGNTIYF.

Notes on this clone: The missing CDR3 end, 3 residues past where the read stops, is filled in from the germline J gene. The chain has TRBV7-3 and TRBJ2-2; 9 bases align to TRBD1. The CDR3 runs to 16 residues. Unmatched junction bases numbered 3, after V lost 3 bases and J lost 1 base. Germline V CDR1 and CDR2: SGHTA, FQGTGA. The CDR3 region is CASSFTGGLNTGELFF. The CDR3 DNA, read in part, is TGTGCCAGCAGCTTCACAGGGGGCCTGAACACCGGGGAG.

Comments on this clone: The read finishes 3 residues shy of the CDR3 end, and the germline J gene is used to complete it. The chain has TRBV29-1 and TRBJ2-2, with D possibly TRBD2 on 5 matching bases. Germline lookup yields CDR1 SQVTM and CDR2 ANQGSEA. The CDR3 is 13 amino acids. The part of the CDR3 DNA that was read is TGCAGCGCCGGGGTACAGCGGAATGAAAAG. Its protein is CSAGVQRNEK. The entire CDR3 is CSAGVQRNEKLFF.

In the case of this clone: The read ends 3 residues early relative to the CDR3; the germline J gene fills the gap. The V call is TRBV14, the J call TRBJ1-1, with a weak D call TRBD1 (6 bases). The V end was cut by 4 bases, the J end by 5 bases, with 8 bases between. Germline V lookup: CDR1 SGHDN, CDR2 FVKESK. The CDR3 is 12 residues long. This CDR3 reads CASSRTATEAFF. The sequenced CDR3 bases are TGTGCCAGCAGCCGGACAGCAACTGAA.

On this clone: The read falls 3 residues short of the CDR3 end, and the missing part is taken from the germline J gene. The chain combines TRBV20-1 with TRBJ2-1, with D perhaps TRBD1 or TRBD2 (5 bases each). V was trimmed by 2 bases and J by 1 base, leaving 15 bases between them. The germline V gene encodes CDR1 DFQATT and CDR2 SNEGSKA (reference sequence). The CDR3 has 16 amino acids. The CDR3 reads CSARSSEGESYNEQFF. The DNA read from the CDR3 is TGCAGTGCTAGATCCTCAGAAGGGGAGTCCTACAATGAG.

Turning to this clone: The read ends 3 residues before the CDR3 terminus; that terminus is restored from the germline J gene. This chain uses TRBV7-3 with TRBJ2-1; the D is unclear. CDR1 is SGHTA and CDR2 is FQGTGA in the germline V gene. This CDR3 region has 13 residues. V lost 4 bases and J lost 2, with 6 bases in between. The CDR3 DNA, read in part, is TGTGCCAGCAGCTCCAGTACCTACAATGAG. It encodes CASSSSTYNE. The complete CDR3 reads CASSSSTYNEQFF.

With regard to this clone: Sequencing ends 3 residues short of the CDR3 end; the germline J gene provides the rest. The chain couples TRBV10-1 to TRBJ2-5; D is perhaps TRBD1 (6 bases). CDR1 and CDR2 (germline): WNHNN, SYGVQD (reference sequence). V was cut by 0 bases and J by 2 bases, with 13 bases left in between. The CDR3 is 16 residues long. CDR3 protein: CASSESNVGQQETQYF. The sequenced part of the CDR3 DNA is TGCGCCAGCAGTGAGTCGAACGTCGGACAGCAAGAGACC.

The CDR3 reads CASSIDLDFQPQHF. CDR3 DNA, as far as it was read: TGTGCCAGTAGTATAGATCTAGATTTTCAGCCC. The chain couples TRBV19 to TRBJ1-5; unclear D gene. The DNA ends 3 residues before the CDR3 does, and the rest of the CDR3 is filled in from the germline J gene. V shed 0 bases and J shed 6 bases, with 9 bases lying between them. The V gene's germline CDR1 is LNHDA and CDR2 SQIVND (reference sequence). This CDR3 is 14 amino acids long.

The CDR3 region is CAWSYQTAPPGNDYTF. The sequenced CDR3 bases are TGTGCCTGGAGTTATCAGACTGCACCTCCTGGCAATGAC. This chain connects TRBV30 to TRBJ1-2; no reliable D call. The read terminates 3 residues ahead of where the CDR3 ends, so the germline J gene completes it. The V gene's germline CDR1 is GTSNPN and CDR2 SVGIG (reference sequence). This CDR3 region has 16 residues.

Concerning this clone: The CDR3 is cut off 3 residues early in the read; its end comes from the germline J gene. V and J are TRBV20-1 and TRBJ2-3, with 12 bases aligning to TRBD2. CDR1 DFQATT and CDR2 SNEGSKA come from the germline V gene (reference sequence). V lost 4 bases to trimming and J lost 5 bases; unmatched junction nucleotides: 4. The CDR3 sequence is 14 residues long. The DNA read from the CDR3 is TGCAGTGCTAATCTAGCGGGGGGGGGAGATACG. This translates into CSANLAGGGDT. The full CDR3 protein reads CSANLAGGGDTQYF.

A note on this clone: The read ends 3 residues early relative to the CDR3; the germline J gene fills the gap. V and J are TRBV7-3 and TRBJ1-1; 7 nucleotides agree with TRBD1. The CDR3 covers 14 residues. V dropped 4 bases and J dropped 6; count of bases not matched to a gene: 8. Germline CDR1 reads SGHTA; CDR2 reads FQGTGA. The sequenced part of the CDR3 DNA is TGTGCCAGCAGCTCAGGGGCAGGGGGATCTGAA. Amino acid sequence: CASSSGAGGSE. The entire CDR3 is CASSSGAGGSEAFF.

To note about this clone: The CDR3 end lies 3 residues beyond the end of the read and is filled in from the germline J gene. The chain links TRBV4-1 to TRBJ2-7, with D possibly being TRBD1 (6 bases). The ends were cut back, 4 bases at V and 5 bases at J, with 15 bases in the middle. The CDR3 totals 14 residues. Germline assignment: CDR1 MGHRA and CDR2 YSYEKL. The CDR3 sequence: CASSREQGFHEQYF. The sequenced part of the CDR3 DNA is TGCGCCAGCAGCCGCGAACAGGGATTCCACGAG.

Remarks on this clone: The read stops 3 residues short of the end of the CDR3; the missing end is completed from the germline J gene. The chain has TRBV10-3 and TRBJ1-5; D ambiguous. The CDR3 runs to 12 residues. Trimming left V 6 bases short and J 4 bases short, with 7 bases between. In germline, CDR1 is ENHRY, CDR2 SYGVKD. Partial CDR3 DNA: TGTGCCATCAGCCCGCGAAATCAGCCC. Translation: CAISPRNQP. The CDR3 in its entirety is CAISPRNQPQHF.

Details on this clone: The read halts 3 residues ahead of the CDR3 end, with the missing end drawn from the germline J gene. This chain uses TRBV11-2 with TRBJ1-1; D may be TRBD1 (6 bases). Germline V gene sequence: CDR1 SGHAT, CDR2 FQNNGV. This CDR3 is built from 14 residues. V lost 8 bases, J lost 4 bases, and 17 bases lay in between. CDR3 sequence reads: CASSGTILVTEAFF. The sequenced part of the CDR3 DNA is TGTGCCAGCTCGGGGACAATCTTGGTCACTGAA.

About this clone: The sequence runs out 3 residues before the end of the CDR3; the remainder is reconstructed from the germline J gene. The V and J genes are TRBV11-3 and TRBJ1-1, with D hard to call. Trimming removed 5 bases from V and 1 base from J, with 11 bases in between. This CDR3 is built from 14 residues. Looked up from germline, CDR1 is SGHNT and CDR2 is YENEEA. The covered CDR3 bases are TGTGCCAGCAGCGCCTTCTCAGAGAACACTGAA. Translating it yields CASSAFSENTE. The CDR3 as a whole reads CASSAFSENTEAFF.

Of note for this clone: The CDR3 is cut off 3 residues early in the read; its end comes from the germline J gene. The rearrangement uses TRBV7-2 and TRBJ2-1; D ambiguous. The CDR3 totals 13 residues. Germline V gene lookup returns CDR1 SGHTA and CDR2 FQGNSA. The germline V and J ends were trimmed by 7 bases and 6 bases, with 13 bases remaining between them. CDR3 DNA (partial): TGTGCCAGCATTAGCTTTATGGGCAATGAG. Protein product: CASISFMGNE. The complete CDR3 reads CASISFMGNEQFF.

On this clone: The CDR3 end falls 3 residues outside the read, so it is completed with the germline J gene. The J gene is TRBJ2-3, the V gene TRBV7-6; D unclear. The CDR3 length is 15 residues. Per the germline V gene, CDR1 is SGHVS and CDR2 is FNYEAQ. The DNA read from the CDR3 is TGTGCCAGCAGCTTGGAGACTCCCGCCCAAGAGACG. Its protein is CASSLETPAQET. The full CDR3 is CASSLETPAQETQYF.

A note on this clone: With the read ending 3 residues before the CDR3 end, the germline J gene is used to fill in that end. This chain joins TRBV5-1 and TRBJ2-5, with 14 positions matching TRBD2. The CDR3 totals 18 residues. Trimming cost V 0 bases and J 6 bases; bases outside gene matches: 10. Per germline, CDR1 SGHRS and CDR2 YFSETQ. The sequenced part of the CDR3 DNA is TGCGCCAGCAGCTTGGTGGGGACTAGCGGGAGTACGGGACAGACC. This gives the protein CASSLVGTSGSTGQT. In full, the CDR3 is CASSLVGTSGSTGQTQYF.

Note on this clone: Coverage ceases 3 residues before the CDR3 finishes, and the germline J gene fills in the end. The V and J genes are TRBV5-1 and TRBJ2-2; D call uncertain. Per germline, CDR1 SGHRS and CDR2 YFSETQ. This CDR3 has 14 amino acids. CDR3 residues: CASSPDKNYEKLFF. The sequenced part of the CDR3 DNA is TGCGCCAGCAGCCCTGACAAAAATTATGAAAAG.

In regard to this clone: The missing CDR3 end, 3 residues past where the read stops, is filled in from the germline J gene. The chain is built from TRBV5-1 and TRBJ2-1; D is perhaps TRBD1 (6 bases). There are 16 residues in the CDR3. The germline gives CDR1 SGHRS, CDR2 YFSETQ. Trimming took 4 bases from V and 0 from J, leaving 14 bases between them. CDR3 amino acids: CASSVRSRGSYNEQFF. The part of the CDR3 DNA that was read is TGCGCCAGCAGCGTGCGGAGCAGGGGCTCCTACAATGAG.

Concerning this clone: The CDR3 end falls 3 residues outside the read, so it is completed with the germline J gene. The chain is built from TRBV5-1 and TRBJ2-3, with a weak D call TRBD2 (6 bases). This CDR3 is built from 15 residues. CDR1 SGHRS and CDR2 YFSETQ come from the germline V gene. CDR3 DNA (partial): TGCGCCAGCAGCTTGGATGCGGGGTACCAAGAGACG. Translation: CASSLDAGYQET. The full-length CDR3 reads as CASSLDAGYQETQYF.

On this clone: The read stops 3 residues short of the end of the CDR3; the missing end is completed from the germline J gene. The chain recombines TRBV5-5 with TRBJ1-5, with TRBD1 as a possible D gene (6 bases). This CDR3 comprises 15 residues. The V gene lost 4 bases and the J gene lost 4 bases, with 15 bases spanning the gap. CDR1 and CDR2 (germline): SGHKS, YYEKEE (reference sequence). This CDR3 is CASSPGGHPNQPQHF. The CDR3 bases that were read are TGTGCCAGCAGCCCGGGGGGACATCCTAATCAGCCC.

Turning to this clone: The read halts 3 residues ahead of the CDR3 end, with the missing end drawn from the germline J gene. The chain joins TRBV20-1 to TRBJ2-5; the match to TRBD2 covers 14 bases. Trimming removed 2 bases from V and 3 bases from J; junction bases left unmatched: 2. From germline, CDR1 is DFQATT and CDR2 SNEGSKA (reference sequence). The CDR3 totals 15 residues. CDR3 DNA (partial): TGCAGTGCTAGACCGGGACTAGCGGGAGAAGAGACC. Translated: CSARPGLAGEET. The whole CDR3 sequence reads CSARPGLAGEETQYF.

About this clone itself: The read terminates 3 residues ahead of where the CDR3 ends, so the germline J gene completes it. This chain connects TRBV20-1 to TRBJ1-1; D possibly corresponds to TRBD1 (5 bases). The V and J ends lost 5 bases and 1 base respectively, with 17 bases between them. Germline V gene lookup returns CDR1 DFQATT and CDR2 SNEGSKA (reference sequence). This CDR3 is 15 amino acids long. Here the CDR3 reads CSASSEGAPNTEAFF. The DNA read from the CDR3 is TGCAGTGCTTCCTCGGAAGGGGCCCCGAACACTGAA.

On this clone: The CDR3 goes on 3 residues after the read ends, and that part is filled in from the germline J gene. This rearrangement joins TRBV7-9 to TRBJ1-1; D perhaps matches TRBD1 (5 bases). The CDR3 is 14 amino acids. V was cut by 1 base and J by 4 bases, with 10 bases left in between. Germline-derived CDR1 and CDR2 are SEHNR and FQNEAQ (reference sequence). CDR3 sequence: CASSLVLGGTEAFF. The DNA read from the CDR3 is TGTGCCAGCAGCTTAGTTTTGGGGGGCACTGAA.

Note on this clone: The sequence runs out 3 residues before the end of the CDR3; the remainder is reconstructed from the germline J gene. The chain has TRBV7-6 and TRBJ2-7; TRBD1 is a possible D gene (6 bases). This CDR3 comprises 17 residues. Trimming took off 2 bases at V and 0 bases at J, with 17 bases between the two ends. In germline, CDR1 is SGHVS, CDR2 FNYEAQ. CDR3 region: CASSLFSATGVSYEQYF. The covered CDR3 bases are TGTGCCAGCAGCTTATTCTCGGCGACAGGCGTCTCCTACGAG. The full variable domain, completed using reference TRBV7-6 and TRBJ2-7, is GAGVSQSPRYKVTKRGQDVALRCDPISGHVSLYWYRQALGQGPEFLTYFNYEAQQDKSGLPNDRFSAERPEGSISTLTIQRTEQRDSAMYRCASSLFSATGVSYEQYFGPGTRLTVT.

CDR3 DNA, as far as it was read: TGTGCCAGCTCACCACTGCCTCGGGGAGAACCTTACAATGAG. Amino acid sequence: CASSPLPRGEPYNE. The entire CDR3 sequence reads CASSPLPRGEPYNEQFF. The chain employs TRBV18 and TRBJ2-1; TRBD2 might be the D (5 bases). The read terminates 3 residues before the CDR3 end, so the remaining end is supplied by the germline J gene. Germline CDR1 reads KGHSH; CDR2 reads LQKENI. V was pared by 1 base and J by 4 bases, with 17 bases between. The CDR3 has 17 residues.

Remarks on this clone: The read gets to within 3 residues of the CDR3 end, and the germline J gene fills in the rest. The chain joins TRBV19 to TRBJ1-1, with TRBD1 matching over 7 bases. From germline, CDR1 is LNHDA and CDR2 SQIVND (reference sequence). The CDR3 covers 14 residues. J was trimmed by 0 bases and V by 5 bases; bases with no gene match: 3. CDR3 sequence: CASSWGQMNTEAFF. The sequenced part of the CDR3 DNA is TGTGCCAGTAGTTGGGGACAGATGAACACTGAA.